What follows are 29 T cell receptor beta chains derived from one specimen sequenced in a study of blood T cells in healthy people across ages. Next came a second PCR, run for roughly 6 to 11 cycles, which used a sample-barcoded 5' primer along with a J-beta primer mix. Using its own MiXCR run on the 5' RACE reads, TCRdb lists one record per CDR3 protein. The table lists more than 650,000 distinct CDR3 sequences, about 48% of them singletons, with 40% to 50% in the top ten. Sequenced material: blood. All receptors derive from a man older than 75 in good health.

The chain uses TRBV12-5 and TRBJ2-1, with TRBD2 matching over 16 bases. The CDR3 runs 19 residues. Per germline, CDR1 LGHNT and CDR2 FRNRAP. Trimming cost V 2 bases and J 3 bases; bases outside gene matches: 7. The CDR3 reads CASGLTGTSGRAFYNEQFF. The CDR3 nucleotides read TGTGCTAGTGGTTTGACCGGGACTAGCGGGAGGGCCTTCTACAATGAGCAGTTCTTC. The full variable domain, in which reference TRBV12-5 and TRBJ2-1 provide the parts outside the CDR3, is DARVTQTPRHKVTEMGQEVTMRCQPILGHNTVFWYRQTMMQGLELLAYFRNRAPLDDSGMPKDRFSAEMPDATLATLKIQPSEPRDSAVYFCASGLTGTSGRAFYNEQFFGPGTRLTVL.

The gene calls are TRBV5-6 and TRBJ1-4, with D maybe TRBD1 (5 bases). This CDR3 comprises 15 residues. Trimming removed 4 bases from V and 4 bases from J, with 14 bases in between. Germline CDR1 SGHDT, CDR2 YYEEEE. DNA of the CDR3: TGTGCCAGCAGCCTCCCGGGGCCGAATAATGAAAAACTGTTTTTT. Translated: CASSLPGPNNEKLFF.

The CDR3 DNA reads TGTGCCAGCAGCTTAGGACAGGGCTTGGGGACCGGGGAGCTGTTTTTT. Its translation: CASSLGQGLGTGELFF. The chain has TRBV7-3 and TRBJ2-2, with TRBD1 matching over 8 bases. The CDR3 runs to 16 residues. The germline CDR1 and CDR2 sequences are SGHTA and FQGTGA. The trim removed 2 bases at V and 5 bases at J, leaving 7 bases unmatched.

CDR3 sequence reads: CSARARDRPQHRYAYF. In DNA form, the CDR3 reads TGCAGTGCTAGGGCCCGGGACAGGCCACAGCACAGATACGCGTATTTT. The V and J genes are TRBV20-1 and TRBJ2-3; 8 bases fit TRBD1. The CDR3 spans 16 residues. After removal of 3 bases from V and 14 bases from J, the junction contained 22 bases not matched to a gene. Germline values: CDR1 DFQATT, CDR2 SNEGSKA (reference sequence).

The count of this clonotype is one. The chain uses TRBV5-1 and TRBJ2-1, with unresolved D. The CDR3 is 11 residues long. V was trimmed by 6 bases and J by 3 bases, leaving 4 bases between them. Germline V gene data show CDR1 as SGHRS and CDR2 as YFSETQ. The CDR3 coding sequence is TGCGCCAGCAACCTCTACAATGAGCAGTTCTTC. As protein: CASNLYNEQFF.

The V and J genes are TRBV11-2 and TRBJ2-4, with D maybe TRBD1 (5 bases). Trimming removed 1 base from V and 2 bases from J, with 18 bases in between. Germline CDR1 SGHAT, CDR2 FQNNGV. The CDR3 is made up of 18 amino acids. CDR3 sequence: CASSLVRVRQLTKNIQYF. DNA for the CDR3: TGTGCCAGCAGCTTAGTACGGGTCCGACAGTTAACCAAAAACATTCAGTACTTC.

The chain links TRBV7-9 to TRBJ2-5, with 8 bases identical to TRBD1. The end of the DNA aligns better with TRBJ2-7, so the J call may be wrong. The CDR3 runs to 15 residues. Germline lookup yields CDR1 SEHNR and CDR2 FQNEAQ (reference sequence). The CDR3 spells CASSPTQGDPYEQYF. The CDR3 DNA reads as TGTGCCAGCAGCCCAACACAGGGGGATCCCTACGAGCAGTACTTC.

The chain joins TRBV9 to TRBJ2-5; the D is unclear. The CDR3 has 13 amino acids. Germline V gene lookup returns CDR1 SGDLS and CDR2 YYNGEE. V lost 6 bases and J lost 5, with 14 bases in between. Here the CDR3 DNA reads TGTGCCAGCAACACAGAACTCAGGGAGACCCAGTACTTC. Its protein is CASNTELRETQYF.

CDR3: CASSLSGQGSGYTF. The CDR3 DNA reads as TGTGCCAGCAGCCTTTCCGGACAGGGGAGCGGCTACACCTTC. This rearrangement joins TRBV6-5 to TRBJ1-2; TRBD1 matches at 9 bases. V was pared by 6 bases and J by 8 bases, with 10 bases of the junction left unmatched. The CDR3 length is 14 residues. Germline V gene lookup returns CDR1 MNHEY and CDR2 SVGAGI.

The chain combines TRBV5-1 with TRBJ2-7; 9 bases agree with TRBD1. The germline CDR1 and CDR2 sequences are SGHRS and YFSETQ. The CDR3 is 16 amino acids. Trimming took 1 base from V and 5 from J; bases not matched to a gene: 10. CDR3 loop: CASSLTTGQGVHEQYF. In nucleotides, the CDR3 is TGCGCCAGCAGCTTGACAACGGGACAGGGAGTCCACGAGCAGTACTTC.

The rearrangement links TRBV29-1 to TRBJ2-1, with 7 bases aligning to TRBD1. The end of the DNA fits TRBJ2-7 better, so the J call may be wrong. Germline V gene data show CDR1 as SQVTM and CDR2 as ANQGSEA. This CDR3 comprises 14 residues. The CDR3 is CSGTGVGSYNEQYF. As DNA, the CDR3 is TGCAGCGGTACAGGGGTGGGCTCCTACAATGAGCAGTACTTC.

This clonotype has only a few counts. CDR3 region: CASSLGQGDTGELFF. The CDR3 DNA is TGTGCCAGCAGCTTAGGGCAGGGAGACACCGGGGAGCTGTTTTTT. The rearrangement uses TRBV11-3 and TRBJ2-2; either TRBD1 or TRBD2 may fit D (5 bases each). The CDR3 has 15 amino acids. The V and J ends lost 1 base and 3 bases respectively, with 9 bases between them. Germline assignment: CDR1 SGHNT and CDR2 YENEEA. The variable domain in full, with the rest retrieved from reference TRBV11-3 and TRBJ2-2, is EAGVVQSPRYKIIEKKQPVAFWCNPISGHNTLYWYLQNLGQGPELLIRYENEEAVDDSQLPKDRFSAERLKGVDSTLKIQPAELGDSAVYLCASSLGQGDTGELFFGEGSRLTVL.

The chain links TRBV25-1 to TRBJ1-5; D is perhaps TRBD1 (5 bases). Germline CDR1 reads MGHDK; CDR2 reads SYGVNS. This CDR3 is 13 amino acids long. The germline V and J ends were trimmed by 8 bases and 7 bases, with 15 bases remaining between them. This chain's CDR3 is CASGVSWDQPQHF. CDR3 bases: TGTGCCAGCGGGGTCAGCTGGGACCAGCCCCAGCATTTT.

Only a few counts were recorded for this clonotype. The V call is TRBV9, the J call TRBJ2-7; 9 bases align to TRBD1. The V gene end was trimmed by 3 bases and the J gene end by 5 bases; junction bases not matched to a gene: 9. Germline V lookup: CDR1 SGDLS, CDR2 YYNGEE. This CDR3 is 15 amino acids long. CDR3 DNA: TGTGCCAGCAGCGAGACCGGGACAGGGTTCGACGAGCAGTACTTC. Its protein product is CASSETGTGFDEQYF.

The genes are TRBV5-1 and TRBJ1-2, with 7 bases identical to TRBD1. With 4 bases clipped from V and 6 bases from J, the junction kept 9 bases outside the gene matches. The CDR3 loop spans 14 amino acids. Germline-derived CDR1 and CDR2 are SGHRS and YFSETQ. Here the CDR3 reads CASSPTDRVNGYTF. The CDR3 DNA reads TGCGCCAGCAGCCCAACAGACAGGGTAAATGGCTACACCTTC.

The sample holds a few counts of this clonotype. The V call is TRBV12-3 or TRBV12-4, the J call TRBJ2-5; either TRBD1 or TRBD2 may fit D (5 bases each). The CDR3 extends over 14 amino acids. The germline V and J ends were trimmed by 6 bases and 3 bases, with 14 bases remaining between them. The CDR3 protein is CASSRAVGEETQYF. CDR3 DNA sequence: TGTGCCAGCAGCCGTGCGGTGGGGGAAGAGACCCAGTACTTC.

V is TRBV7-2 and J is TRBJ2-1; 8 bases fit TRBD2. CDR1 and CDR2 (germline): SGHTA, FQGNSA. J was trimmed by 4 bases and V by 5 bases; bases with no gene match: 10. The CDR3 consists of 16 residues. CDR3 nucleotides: TGTGCCAGCAGCCCGGGACTAGGGATGGGATACAATGAGCAGTTCTTC. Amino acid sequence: CASSPGLGMGYNEQFF.

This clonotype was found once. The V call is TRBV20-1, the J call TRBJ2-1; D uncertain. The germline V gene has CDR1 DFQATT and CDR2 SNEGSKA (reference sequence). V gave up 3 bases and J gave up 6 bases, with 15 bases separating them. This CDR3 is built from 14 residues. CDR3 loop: CSARPYMTPNEQFF. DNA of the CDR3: TGCAGTGCTAGGCCTTATATGACCCCCAATGAGCAGTTCTTC.

In DNA form, the CDR3 reads TGCAGTGCTAGCACACAGCGGACGGGGACCAAAAACATTCAGTACTTC. This sequence encodes CSASTQRTGTKNIQYF. The chain has TRBV20-1 and TRBJ2-4; maybe TRBD2 (5 bases). Germline CDR1 reads DFQATT; CDR2 reads SNEGSKA (reference sequence). V lost 3 bases to trimming and J lost 2 bases, with 17 bases between them. The CDR3 loop spans 16 amino acids.

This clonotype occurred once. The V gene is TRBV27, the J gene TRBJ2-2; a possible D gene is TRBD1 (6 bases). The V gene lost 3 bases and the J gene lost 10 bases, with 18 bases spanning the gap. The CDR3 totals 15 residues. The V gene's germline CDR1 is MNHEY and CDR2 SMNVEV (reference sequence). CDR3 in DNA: TGTGCCAGCAGTTTGGGCCGGACAGACTCGAAGGAGCTGTTTTTT. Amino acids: CASSLGRTDSKELFF.

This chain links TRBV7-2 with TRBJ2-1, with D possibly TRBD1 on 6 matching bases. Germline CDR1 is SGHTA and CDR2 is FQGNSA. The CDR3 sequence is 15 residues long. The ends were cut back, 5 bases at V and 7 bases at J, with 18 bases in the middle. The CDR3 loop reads CASSPEQGMKNEQFF. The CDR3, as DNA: TGTGCCAGCAGCCCGGAACAGGGTATGAAGAATGAGCAGTTCTTC.

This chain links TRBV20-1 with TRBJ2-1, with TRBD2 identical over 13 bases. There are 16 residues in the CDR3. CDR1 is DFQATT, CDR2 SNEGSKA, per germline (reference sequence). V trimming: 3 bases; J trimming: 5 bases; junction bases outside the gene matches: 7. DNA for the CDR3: TGCAGTGCTAGCCTCGTACTAGCGGGAGGGAACAATGAGCAGTTCTTC. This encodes CSASLVLAGGNNEQFF.

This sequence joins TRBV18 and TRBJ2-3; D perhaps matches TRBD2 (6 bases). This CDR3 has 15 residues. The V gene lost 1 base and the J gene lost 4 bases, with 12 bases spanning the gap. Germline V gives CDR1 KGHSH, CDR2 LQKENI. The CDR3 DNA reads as TGTGCCAGCTCACCACGGGACTTAGGCGCAGATACGCAGTATTTT. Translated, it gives CASSPRDLGADTQYF.

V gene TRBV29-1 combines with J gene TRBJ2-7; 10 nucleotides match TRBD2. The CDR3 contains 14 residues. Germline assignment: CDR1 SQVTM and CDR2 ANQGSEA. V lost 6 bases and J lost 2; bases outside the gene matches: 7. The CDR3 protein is CSVLRTSGTYEQYF. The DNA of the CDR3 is TGCAGCGTGTTAAGGACTAGCGGAACCTACGAGCAGTACTTC.

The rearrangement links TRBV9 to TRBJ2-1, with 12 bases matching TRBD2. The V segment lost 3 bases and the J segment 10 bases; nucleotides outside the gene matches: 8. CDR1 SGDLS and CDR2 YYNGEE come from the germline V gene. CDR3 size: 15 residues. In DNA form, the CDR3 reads TGTGCCAGCAGCGCCGTAGGACTAGCGGGAAACGAGCAGTTCTTC. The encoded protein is CASSAVGLAGNEQFF.

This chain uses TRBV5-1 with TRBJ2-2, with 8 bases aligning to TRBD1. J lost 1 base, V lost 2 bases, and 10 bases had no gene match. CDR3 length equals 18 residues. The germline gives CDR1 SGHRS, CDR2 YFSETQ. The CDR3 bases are TGCGCCAGCAGCTTTACCAGGGGGCCGGCCCTGAACACCGGGGAGCTGTTTTTT. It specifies CASSFTRGPALNTGELFF.

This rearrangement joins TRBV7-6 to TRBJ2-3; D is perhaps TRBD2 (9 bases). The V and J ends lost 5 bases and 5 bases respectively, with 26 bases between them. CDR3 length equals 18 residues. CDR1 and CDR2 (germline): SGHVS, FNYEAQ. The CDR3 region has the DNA TGTGCCAGCAGCCCAACCAGGGGGCTAGCGGGACAGAAAGATACGCAGTATTTT. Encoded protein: CASSPTRGLAGQKDTQYF.

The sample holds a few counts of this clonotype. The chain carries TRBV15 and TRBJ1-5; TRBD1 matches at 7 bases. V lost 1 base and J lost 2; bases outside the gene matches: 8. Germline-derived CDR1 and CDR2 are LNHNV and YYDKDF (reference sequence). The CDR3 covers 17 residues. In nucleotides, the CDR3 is TGTGCCACCAGCAGAGTCGCAGGGGGATTTGGCAATCAGCCCCAGCATTTT. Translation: CATSRVAGGFGNQPQHF.

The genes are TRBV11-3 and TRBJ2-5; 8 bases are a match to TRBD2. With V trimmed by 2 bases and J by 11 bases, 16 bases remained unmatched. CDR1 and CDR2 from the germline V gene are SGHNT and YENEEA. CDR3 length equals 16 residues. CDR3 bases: TGTGCCAGCAGCTTAAGGTCGGGACTAGTCCACAATGAGCAGTACTTC. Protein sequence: CASSLRSGLVHNEQYF.